The clone carrying this T cell receptor beta chain was seen more than once but under ten times. Antigen specificity is unknown. There are 14 residues in the CDR3. The ends were cut back, 4 bases at V and 7 bases at J, with 17 bases in the middle. In germline, CDR1 is SQVTM, CDR2 ANQGSEA. This sample stems from a study of beta chain features in type 1 diabetes. General study points: Fewer junction insertions and more nucleotide deletions appeared in type 1 diabetes patients. When cDNA is sequenced, cells with high TCR expression could be over-represented. Within each of all four CD4+ subsets, Type 1 diabetes patients had TCRB CDR3s that were moderately but significantly shorter.

Since all of the isolated RNA was reverse transcribed, expressed TCRB transcripts were what got sequenced. Each sample of naive, central memory or regulatory T cells had, on average, about 3.57 million reads. The data were produced by immunoSEQ multiplex PCR, yet TCRdb's version contains in-frame clones alone and is incomplete. Found here are 230,000 or so clones, 16% of them singletons; the top ten hold roughly 0.08%. What was sequenced was naive CD4+ T cells from blood. This rearrangement joins TRBV29-1 to TRBJ2-1, with D unresolved. The TCR sequence derives from a man aged 30 to 39 with type 1 diabetes. CDR3 nucleotides: TGCAGCGTTGCGTTAGGCGGACGCTTGAATGAGCAGTTCTTC. This codes for CSVALGGRLNEQFF.